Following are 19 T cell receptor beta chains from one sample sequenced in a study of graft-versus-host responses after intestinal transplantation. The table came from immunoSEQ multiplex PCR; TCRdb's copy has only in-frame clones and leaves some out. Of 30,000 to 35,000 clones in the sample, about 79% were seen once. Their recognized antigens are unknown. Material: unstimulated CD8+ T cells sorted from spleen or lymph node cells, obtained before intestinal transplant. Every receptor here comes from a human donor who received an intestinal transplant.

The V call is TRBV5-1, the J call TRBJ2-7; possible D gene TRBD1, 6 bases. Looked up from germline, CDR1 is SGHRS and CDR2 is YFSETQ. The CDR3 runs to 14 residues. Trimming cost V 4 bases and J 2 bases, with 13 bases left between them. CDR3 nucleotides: TGCGCCAGCAGCCAAGGACAGCTAACCTACGAGCAGTACTTC. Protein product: CASSQGQLTYEQYF. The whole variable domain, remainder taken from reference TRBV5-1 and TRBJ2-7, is KAGVTQTPRYLIKTRGQQVTLSCSPISGHRSVSWYQQTPGQGLQFLFEYFSETQRNKGNFPGRFSGRQFSNSRSEMNVSTLELGDSALYLCASSQGQLTYEQYFGPGTRLTVT.

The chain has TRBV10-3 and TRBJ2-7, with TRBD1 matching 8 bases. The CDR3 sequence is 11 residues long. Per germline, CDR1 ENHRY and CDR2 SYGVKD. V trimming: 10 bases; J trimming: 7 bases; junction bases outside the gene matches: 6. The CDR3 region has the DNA TGTGCCACCCCATGGACAGGGGAGCAGTACTTC. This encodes CATPWTGEQYF.

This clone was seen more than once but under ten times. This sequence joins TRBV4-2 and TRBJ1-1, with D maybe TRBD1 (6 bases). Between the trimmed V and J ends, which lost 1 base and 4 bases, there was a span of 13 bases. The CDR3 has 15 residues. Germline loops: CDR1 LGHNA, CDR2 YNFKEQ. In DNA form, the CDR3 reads TGTGCCAGCAGCCAAGTCGGGGGGCGAGGCACTGAAGCTTTCTTT. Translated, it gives CASSQVGGRGTEAFF.

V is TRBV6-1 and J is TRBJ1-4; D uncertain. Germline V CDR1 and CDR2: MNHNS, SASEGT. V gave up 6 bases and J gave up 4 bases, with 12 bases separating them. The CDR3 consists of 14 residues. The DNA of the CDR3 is TGTGCCAGCAGCGTCTCCCGGGTTAATGAAAAACTGTTTTTT. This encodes CASSVSRVNEKLFF.

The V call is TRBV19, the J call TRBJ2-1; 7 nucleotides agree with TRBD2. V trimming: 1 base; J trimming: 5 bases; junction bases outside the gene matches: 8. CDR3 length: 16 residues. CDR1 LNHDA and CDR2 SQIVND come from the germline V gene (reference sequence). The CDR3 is CASSIGGLDINNEQFF. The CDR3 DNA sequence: TGTGCCAGTAGTATAGGTGGACTAGATATAAACAATGAGCAGTTCTTC.

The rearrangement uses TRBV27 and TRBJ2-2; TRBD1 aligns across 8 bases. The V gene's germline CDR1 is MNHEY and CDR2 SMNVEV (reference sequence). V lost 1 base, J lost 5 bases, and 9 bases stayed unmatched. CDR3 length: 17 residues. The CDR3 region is CASSLWPGQAITGELFF. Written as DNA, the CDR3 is TGTGCCAGCAGTTTATGGCCGGGACAGGCAATAACCGGGGAGCTGTTTTTT.

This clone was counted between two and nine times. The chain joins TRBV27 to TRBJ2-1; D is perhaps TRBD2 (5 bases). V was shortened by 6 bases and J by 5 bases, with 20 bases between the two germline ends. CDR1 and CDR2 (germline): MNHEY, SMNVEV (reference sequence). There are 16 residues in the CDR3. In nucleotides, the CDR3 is TGTGCCAGCAGGAATGGACTCCCCACCTTCCACAATGAGCAGTTCTTC. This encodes CASRNGLPTFHNEQFF.

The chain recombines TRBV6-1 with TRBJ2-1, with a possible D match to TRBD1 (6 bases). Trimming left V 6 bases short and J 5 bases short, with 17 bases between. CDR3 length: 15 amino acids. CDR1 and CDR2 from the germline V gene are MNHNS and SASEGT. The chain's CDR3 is CASRLRDTGNNEQFF. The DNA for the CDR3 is TGTGCCAGCAGACTTCGGGACACGGGTAACAATGAGCAGTTCTTC.

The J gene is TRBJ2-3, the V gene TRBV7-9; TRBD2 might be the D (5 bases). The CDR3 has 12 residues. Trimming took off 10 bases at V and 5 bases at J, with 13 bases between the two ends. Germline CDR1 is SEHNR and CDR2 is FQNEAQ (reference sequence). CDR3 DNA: TGTGCCACCACGATCCGGGGAGATACGCAGTATTTT. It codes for CATTIRGDTQYF.

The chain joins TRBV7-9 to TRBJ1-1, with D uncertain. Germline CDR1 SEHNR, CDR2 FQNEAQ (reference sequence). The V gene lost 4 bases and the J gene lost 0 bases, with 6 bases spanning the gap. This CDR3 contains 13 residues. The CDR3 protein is CASSSVLNTEAFF. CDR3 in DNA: TGTGCCAGCAGCTCTGTCCTGAACACTGAAGCTTTCTTT.

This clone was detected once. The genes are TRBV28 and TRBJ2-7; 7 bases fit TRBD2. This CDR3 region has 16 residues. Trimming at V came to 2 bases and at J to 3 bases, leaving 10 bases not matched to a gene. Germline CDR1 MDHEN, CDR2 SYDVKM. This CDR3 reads CASSLRREDLFYEQYF. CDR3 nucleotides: TGTGCCAGCAGTTTACGACGGGAGGATCTATTCTACGAGCAGTACTTC.

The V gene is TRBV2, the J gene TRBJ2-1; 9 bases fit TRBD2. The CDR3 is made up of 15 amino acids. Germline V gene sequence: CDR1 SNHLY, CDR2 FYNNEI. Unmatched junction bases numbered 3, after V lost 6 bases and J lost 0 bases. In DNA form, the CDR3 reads TGTGCCAGCAGCCGGCGGGGGGGCTCCTACAATGAGCAGTTCTTC. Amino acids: CASSRRGGSYNEQFF.

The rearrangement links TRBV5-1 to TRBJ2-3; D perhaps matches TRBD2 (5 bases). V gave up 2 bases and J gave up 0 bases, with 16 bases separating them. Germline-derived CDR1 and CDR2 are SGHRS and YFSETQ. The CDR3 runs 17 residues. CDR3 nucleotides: TGCGCCAGCAGCTTTCCCTCCGACGACTATAGCACAGATACGCAGTATTTT. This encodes CASSFPSDDYSTDTQYF. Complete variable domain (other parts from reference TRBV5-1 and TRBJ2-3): KAGVTQTPRYLIKTRGQQVTLSCSPISGHRSVSWYQQTPGQGLQFLFEYFSETQRNKGNFPGRFSGRQFSNSRSEMNVSTLELGDSALYLCASSFPSDDYSTDTQYFGPGTRLTVL.

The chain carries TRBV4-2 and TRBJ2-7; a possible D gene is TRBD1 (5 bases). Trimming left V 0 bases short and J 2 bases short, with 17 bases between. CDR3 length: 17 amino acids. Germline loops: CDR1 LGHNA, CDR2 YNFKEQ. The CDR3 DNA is TGTGCCAGCAGCCAAGACCGTCTCGGAGTAGGGGCCTACGAGCAGTACTTC. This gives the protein CASSQDRLGVGAYEQYF.

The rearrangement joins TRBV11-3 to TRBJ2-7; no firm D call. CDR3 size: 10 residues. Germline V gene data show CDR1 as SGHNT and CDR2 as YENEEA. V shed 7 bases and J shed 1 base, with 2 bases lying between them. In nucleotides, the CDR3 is TGTGCCAGCATATCCTACGAGCAGTACTTC. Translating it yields CASISYEQYF.

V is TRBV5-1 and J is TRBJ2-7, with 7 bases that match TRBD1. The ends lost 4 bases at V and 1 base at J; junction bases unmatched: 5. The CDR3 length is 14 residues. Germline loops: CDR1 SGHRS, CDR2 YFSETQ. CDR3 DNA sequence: TGCGCCAGCAGCCTCGCAGGGGGTTCCTACGAGCAGTACTTC. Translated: CASSLAGGSYEQYF.

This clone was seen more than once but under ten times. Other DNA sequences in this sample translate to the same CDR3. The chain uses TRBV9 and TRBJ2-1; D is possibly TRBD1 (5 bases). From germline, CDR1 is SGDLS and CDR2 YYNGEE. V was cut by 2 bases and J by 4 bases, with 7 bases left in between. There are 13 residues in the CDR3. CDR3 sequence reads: CASSVDSYNEQFF. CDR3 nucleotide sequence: TGTGCCAGCAGCGTCGACAGTTACAATGAGCAGTTCTTC.

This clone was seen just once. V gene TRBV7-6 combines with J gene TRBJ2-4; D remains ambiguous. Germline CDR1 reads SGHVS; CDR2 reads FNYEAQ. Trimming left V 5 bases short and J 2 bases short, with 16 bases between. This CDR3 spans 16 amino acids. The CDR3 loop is CASSPGLAPPKNIQYF. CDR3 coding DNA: TGTGCCAGCAGCCCCGGGTTGGCACCACCCAAAAACATTCAGTACTTC.

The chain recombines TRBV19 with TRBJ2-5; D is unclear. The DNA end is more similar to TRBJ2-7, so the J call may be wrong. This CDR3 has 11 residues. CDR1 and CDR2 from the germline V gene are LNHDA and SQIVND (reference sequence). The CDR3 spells CASGYSYEQYF. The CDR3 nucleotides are TGTGCCAGTGGTTACAGCTACGAGCAGTACTTC.